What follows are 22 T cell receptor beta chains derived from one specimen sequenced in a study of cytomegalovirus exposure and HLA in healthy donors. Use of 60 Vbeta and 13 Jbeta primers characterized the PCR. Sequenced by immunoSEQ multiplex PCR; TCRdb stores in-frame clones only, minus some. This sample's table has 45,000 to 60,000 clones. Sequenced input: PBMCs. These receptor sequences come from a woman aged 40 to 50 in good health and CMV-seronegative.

The CDR3 DNA sequence: TGTGCCAGCAGCCCTGGACAGGGACGGAATCAGCCCCAGCATTTT. Its translation: CASSPGQGRNQPQHF. The chain uses TRBV7-8 and TRBJ1-5, with TRBD1 identical over 8 bases. CDR1 and CDR2 from the germline V gene are SGHVS and FQNEAQ. The junction had 7 bases not matched to a gene; V was cut back by 5 bases and J by 4 bases. The CDR3 has 15 amino acids.

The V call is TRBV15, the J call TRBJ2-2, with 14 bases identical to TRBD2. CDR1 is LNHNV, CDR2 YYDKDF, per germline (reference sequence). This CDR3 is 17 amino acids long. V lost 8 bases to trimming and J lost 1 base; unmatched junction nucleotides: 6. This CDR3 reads CATGRTSGRRNTGELFF. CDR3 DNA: TGTGCCACCGGTAGGACTAGCGGGAGGAGGAACACCGGGGAGCTGTTTTTT.

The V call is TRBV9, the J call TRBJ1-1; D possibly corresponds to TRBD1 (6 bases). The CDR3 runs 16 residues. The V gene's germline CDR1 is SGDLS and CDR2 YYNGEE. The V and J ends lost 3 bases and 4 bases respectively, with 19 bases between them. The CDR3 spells CASSASYRVGGTEAFF. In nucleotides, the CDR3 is TGTGCCAGCAGCGCGTCCTACAGGGTTGGAGGCACTGAAGCTTTCTTT.

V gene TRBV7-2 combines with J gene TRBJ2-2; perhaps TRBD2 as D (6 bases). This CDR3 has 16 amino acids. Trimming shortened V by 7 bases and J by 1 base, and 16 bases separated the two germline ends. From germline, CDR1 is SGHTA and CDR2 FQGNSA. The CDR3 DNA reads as TGTGCCAGCACCCCCCGGGGGTTGGGGAACACCGGGGAGCTGTTTTTT. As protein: CASTPRGLGNTGELFF.

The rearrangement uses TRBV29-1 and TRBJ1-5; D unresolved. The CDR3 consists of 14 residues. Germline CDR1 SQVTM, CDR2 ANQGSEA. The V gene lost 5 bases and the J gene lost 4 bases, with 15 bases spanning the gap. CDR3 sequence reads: CSVTSGLGNQPQHF. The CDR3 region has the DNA TGCAGCGTTACAAGTGGACTGGGGAATCAGCCCCAGCATTTT. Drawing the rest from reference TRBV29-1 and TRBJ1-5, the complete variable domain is SAVISQKPSRDICQRGTSLTIQCQVDSQVTMMFWYRQQPGQSLTLIATANQGSEATYESGFVIDKFPISRPNLTFSTLTVSNMSPEDSSIYLCSVTSGLGNQPQHFGDGTRLSIL.

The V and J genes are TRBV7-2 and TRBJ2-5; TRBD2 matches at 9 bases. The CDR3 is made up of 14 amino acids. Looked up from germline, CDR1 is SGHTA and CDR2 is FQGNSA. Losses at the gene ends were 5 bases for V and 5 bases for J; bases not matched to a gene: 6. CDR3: CASSNSGRAETQYF. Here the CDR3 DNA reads TGTGCCAGCAGCAATAGCGGGAGAGCGGAGACCCAGTACTTC.

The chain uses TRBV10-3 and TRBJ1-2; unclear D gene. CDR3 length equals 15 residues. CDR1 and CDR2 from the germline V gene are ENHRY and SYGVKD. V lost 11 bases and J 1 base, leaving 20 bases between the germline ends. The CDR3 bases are TGTGCCTCGCTCCCCAACAGAGACAATAACTATGGCTACACCTTC. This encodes CASLPNRDNNYGYTF.

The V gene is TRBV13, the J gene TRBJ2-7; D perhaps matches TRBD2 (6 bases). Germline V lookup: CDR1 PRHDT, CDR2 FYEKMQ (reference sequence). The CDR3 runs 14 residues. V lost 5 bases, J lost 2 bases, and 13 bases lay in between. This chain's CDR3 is CASSGGRDAYEQYF. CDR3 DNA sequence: TGTGCCAGCAGCGGAGGGCGGGACGCCTACGAGCAGTACTTC.

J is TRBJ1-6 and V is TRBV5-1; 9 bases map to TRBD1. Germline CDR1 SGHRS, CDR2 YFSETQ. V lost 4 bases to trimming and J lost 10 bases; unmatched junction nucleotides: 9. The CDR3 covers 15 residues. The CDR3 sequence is CASSGTGQGSSPLHF. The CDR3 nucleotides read TGCGCCAGCAGCGGGACAGGACAGGGGAGCTCACCCCTCCACTTT.

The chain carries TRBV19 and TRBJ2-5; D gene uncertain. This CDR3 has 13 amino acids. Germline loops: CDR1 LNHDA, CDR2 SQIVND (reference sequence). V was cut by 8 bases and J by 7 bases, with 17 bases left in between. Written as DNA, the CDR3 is TGTGCCAGTGCCGGTTCGGAGATGGGGACCCAGTACTTC. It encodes CASAGSEMGTQYF.

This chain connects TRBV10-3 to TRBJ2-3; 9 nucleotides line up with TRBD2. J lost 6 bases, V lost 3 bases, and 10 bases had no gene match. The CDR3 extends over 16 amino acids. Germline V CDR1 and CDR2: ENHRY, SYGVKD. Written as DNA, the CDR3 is TGTGCCATCAGTGAACTAGCGGGCTCTGGGTTGGATACGCAGTATTTT. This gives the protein CAISELAGSGLDTQYF.

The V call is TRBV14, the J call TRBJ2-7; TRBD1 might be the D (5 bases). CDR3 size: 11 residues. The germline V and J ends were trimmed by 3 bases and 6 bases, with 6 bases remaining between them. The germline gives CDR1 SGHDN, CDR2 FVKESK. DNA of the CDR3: TGTGCCAGCAGCCAGGGGCCCGAGCAGTACTTC. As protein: CASSQGPEQYF.

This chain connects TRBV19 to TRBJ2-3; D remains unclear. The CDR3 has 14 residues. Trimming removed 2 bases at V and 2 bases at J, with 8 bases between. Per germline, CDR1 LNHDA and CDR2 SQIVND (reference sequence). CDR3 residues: CASSIRVTTDTQYF. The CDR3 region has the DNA TGTGCCAGTAGTATACGGGTAACCACAGATACGCAGTATTTT. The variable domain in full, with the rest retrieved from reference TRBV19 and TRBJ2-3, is DGGITQSPKYLFRKEGQNVTLSCEQNLNHDAMYWYRQDPGQGLRLIYYSQIVNDFQKGDIAEGYSVSREKKESFPLTVTSAQKNPTAFYLCASSIRVTTDTQYFGPGTRLTVL.

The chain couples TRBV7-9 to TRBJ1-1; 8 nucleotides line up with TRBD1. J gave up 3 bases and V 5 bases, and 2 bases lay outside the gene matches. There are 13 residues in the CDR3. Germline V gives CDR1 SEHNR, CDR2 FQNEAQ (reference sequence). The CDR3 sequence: CASSPQGDTEAFF. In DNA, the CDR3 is TGTGCCAGCAGCCCACAGGGGGACACTGAAGCTTTCTTT.

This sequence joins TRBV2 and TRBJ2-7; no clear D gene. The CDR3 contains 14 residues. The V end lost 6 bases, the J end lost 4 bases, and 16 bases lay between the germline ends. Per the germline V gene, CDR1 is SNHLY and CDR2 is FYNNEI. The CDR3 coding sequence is TGTGCCAGCAGAAAACGTTCTTCGGTGTACGAGCAGTACTTC. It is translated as CASRKRSSVYEQYF. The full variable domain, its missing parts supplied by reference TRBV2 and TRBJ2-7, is EPEVTQTPSHQVTQMGQEVILRCVPISNHLYFYWYRQILGQKVEFLVSFYNNEISEKSEIFDDQFSVERPDGSNFTLKIRSTKLEDSAMYFCASRKRSSVYEQYFGPGTRLTVT.

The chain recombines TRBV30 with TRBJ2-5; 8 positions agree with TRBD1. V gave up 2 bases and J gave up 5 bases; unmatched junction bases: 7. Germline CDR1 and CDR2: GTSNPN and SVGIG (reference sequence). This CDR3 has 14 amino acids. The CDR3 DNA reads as TGTGCCTGGAGTTATCAGGGGGCTGGGGAGACCCAGTACTTC. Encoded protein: CAWSYQGAGETQYF.

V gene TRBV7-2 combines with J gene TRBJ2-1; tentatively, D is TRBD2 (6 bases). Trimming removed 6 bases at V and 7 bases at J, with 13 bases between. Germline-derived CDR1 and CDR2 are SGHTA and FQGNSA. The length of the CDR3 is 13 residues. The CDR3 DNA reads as TGTGCCAGCAGGCGGGGAGGCGGGAATGAGCAGTTCTTC. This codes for CASRRGGGNEQFF.

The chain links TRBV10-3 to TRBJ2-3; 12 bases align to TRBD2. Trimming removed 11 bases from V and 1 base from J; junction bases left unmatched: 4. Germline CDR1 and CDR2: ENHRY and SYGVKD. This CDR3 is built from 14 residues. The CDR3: CAVRTSGGTDTQYF. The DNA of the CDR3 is TGTGCCGTAAGGACTAGCGGGGGCACAGATACGCAGTATTTT.

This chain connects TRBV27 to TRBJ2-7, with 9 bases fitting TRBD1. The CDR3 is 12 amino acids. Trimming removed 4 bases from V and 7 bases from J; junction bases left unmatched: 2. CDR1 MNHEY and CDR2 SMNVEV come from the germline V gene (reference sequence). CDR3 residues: CASSSTGGEQYF. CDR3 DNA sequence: TGTGCCAGCAGTTCGACAGGGGGAGAGCAGTACTTC.

Here the CDR3 reads CASRVTGGGETQYF. DNA for the CDR3: TGTGCCAGCCGGGTTACAGGGGGTGGAGAGACCCAGTACTTC. The chain joins TRBV28 to TRBJ2-5, with 8 bases aligning to TRBD1. The CDR3 totals 14 residues. Germline CDR1 reads MDHEN; CDR2 reads SYDVKM. Trimming cost V 8 bases and J 4 bases; bases outside gene matches: 9. The complete variable domain, with remaining parts taken from reference TRBV28 and TRBJ2-5, reads DVKVTQSSRYLVKRTGEKVFLECVQDMDHENMFWYRQDPGLGLRLIYFSYDVKMKEKGDIPEGYSVSREKKERFSLILESASTNQTSMYLCASRVTGGGETQYFGPGTRLLVL.

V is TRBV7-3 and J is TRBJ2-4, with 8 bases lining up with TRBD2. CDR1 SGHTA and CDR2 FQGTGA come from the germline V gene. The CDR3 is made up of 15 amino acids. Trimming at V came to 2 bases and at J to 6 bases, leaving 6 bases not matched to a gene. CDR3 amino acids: CASSLAAGGGNIQYF. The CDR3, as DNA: TGTGCCAGCAGCTTAGCTGCGGGAGGAGGAAACATTCAGTACTTC.

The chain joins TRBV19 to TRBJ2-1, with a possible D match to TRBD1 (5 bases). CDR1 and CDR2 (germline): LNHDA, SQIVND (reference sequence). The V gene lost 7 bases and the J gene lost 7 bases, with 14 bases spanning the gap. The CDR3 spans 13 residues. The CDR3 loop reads CASTLDMSNEQFF. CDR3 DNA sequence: TGTGCCAGTACCCTGGACATGAGTAATGAGCAGTTCTTC. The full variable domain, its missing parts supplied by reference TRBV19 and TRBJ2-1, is DGGITQSPKYLFRKEGQNVTLSCEQNLNHDAMYWYRQDPGQGLRLIYYSQIVNDFQKGDIAEGYSVSREKKESFPLTVTSAQKNPTAFYLCASTLDMSNEQFFGPGTRLTVL.